The 29 T cell receptor beta chains below all came from one sample that was sequenced in a study of graft-versus-host responses after intestinal transplantation. Only in-frame clones appear in the TCRdb table, and some are missing; sequencing was by immunoSEQ multiplex PCR. This table has 20,000 to 25,000 clones, 85% to 95% appearing once. The sequences come from PBMCs, collected about 9 months after intestinal transplant. All receptors come from a human patient who received an intestinal transplant, so some T cells may come from the graft donor.

This rearrangement joins TRBV5-1 to TRBJ1-1, with 10 positions matching TRBD1. The length of the CDR3 is 16 residues. Trimming took 4 bases from V and 0 from J; bases not matched to a gene: 6. Germline V gene sequence: CDR1 SGHRS, CDR2 YFSETQ. The CDR3 sequence is CASSGRQGAMNTEAFF. CDR3 bases: TGCGCCAGCAGCGGGAGACAGGGGGCCATGAACACTGAAGCTTTCTTT.

The rearrangement uses TRBV9 and TRBJ1-6; possible D gene TRBD1, 5 bases. Trimming took off 0 bases at V and 7 bases at J, with 11 bases between the two ends. Germline CDR1 is SGDLS and CDR2 is YYNGEE. This CDR3 is built from 15 residues. CDR3 region: CASSVAVQENSPLHF. The CDR3 DNA reads TGTGCCAGCAGCGTAGCGGTACAGGAGAATTCACCCCTCCACTTT.

This clone was observed a single time. V and J are TRBV7-9 and TRBJ1-1; 9 nucleotides match TRBD1. CDR3 size: 15 residues. The germline gives CDR1 SEHNR, CDR2 FQNEAQ (reference sequence). V shed 1 base, J shed 6 bases, and the junction held 6 bases outside the gene matches. CDR3 sequence (DNA): TGTGCCAGCAGCTTAGGCACAGGGGGCATCGCTGAAGCTTTCTTT. Residues: CASSLGTGGIAEAFF.

V usage is TRBV2 and J usage is TRBJ2-7; D is possibly TRBD2 (6 bases). V was shortened by 1 base and J by 1 base, with 17 bases between the two germline ends. Germline V gene data show CDR1 as SNHLY and CDR2 as FYNNEI. The CDR3 contains 17 residues. The CDR3 region is CASSEGGVAALSYEQYF. The CDR3 DNA is TGTGCCAGCAGTGAAGGGGGGGTAGCGGCGCTTTCCTACGAGCAGTACTTC. Variable domain in full (rest from reference TRBV2 and TRBJ2-7): EPEVTQTPSHQVTQMGQEVILRCVPISNHLYFYWYRQILGQKVEFLVSFYNNEISEKSEIFDDQFSVERPDGSNFTLKIRSTKLEDSAMYFCASSEGGVAALSYEQYFGPGTRLTVT.

The chain has TRBV27 and TRBJ2-2; unclear D gene. V gave up 1 base and J gave up 0 bases, with 12 bases separating them. Germline values: CDR1 MNHEY, CDR2 SMNVEV (reference sequence). The CDR3 has 17 amino acids. CDR3 amino acids: CASSLFASRTNTGELFF. For the CDR3, the DNA is TGTGCCAGCAGTTTATTTGCGAGCAGAACGAACACCGGGGAGCTGTTTTTT.

This rearrangement joins TRBV28 to TRBJ2-1, with 7 bases matching TRBD1. CDR3 length: 15 amino acids. CDR1 MDHEN and CDR2 SYDVKM come from the germline V gene. Trimming removed 7 bases from V and 6 bases from J; junction bases left unmatched: 12. This CDR3 is CASNLRDRPSNEQFF. The CDR3 bases are TGTGCCAGCAACCTCCGGGACAGACCCTCCAATGAGCAGTTCTTC. Looking up the rest from reference TRBV28 and TRBJ2-1 gives the full variable domain: DVKVTQSSRYLVKRTGEKVFLECVQDMDHENMFWYRQDPGLGLRLIYFSYDVKMKEKGDIPEGYSVSREKKERFSLILESASTNQTSMYLCASNLRDRPSNEQFFGPGTRLTVL.

The chain couples TRBV19 to TRBJ2-2, with unresolved D. V lost 9 bases, J lost 0 bases, and 11 bases lay in between. Germline CDR1 reads LNHDA; CDR2 reads SQIVND (reference sequence). The CDR3 totals 14 residues. CDR3 sequence reads: CASSDGPNTGELFF. In nucleotides, the CDR3 is TGTGCCAGCTCGGACGGTCCGAACACCGGGGAGCTGTTTTTT.

The J gene is TRBJ2-2, the V gene TRBV11-3; 9 nucleotides align to TRBD2. The germline gives CDR1 SGHNT, CDR2 YENEEA. V gave up 5 bases and J gave up 7 bases; unmatched junction bases: 2. The CDR3 is 13 amino acids. The CDR3 DNA reads as TGTGCCAGCAGCGATAGCGGGAGCGGGGAGCTGTTTTTT. It translates to CASSDSGSGELFF.

V gene TRBV27 combines with J gene TRBJ2-5; D gene ambiguous. This CDR3 is 15 amino acids long. Germline V gene lookup returns CDR1 MNHEY and CDR2 SMNVEV (reference sequence). V dropped 0 bases and J dropped 1 base, with 9 bases sitting between them. The CDR3 region has the DNA TGTGCCAGCAGTTTATCGGTACAGTTCCAAGAGACCCAGTACTTC. Its protein product is CASSLSVQFQETQYF.

The V call is TRBV9, the J call TRBJ1-2; D call uncertain. The CDR3 loop spans 14 amino acids. The germline V and J ends were trimmed by 0 bases and 1 base, with 7 bases remaining between them. The germline gives CDR1 SGDLS, CDR2 YYNGEE. This CDR3 reads CASSVDLINYGYTF. For the CDR3, the DNA is TGTGCCAGCAGCGTAGATCTGATTAACTATGGCTACACCTTC.

The J gene is TRBJ2-7, the V gene TRBV15; no reliable D call. Trimming took off 0 bases at V and 5 bases at J, with 8 bases between the two ends. Per the germline V gene, CDR1 is LNHNV and CDR2 is YYDKDF (reference sequence). There are 13 residues in the CDR3. The CDR3 DNA reads as TGTGCCACCAGCAGAGATGATCGGGACGAGCAGTACTTC. Translating gives CATSRDDRDEQYF. Variable domain in full (rest from reference TRBV15 and TRBJ2-7): DAMVIQNPRYQVTQFGKPVTLSCSQTLNHNVMYWYQQKSSQAPKLLFHYYDKDFNNEADTPDNFQSRRPNTSFCFLDIRSPGLGDTAMYLCATSRDDRDEQYFGPGTRLTVT.

The rearrangement uses TRBV29-1 and TRBJ2-7, with D unresolved. The CDR3 has 13 residues. Trimming shortened V by 4 bases and J by 3 bases, and 13 bases separated the two germline ends. Germline CDR1 and CDR2: SQVTM and ANQGSEA. CDR3 nucleotides: TGCAGCGTTGGTCGAGTGGGTGACTACGAGCAGTACTTC. Translated: CSVGRVGDYEQYF.

V usage is TRBV9 and J usage is TRBJ2-3; 8 nucleotides agree with TRBD2. This CDR3 is built from 14 residues. The ends lost 4 bases at V and 8 bases at J; junction bases unmatched: 9. Germline V gene lookup returns CDR1 SGDLS and CDR2 YYNGEE. The CDR3 reads CASSPSGSLSTQYF. The CDR3 nucleotides are TGTGCCAGCAGCCCCAGCGGGAGTCTAAGTACGCAGTATTTT.

V and J are TRBV28 and TRBJ2-5; the match to TRBD2 covers 14 bases. TRBJ2-7 explains the end of the DNA better; the J call may be wrong. This CDR3 is 17 amino acids long. Germline V gene data show CDR1 as MDHEN and CDR2 as SYDVKM. CDR3 sequence: CASSLGTSGRGTYEQYF. The CDR3 nucleotides read TGTGCCAGCAGTTTAGGGACTAGCGGGAGAGGCACCTACGAGCAGTACTTC.

V usage is TRBV27 and J usage is TRBJ2-3, with TRBD2 identical over 9 bases. The length of the CDR3 is 16 residues. Germline CDR1 reads MNHEY; CDR2 reads SMNVEV (reference sequence). J was trimmed by 1 base and V by 5 bases; bases with no gene match: 7. Here the CDR3 DNA reads TGTGCCAGCAGTACCCGACTAGCGGACCGCACAGATACGCAGTATTTT. Translation gives CASSTRLADRTDTQYF.

The chain uses TRBV29-1 and TRBJ2-1; perhaps TRBD2 as D (5 bases). Trimming took off 7 bases at V and 5 bases at J, with 12 bases between the two ends. CDR3 length: 12 residues. From germline, CDR1 is SQVTM and CDR2 ANQGSEA. CDR3 in DNA: TGCAGCGCCACTTGGACTCACAATGAGCAGTTCTTC. Its protein product is CSATWTHNEQFF.

The chain's CDR3 is CASSEQFF. The CDR3 DNA reads as TGTGCCAGCAGTGAGCAGTTCTTC. V gene TRBV25-1 combines with J gene TRBJ2-1; D is ambiguous. The CDR3 loop spans 8 amino acids. Trimming removed 3 bases at V and 12 bases at J, with 0 bases between. Germline CDR1 reads MGHDK; CDR2 reads SYGVNS. Full variable domain (remainder filled in from reference TRBV25-1 and TRBJ2-1): EADIYQTPRYLVIGTGKKITLECSQTMGHDKMYWYQQDPGMELHLIHYSYGVNSTEKGDLSSESTVSRIRTEHFPLTLESARPSHTSQYLCASSEQFFGPGTRLTVL.

This chain joins TRBV6-4 and TRBJ2-5, with TRBD2 matching over 8 bases. Germline CDR1 is MRHNA and CDR2 is SNTAGT. The CDR3 runs to 17 residues. With 0 bases clipped from V and 1 base from J, the junction kept 7 bases outside the gene matches. This CDR3 reads CASSDSGTRYSQETQYF. The CDR3 DNA reads TGTGCCAGCAGTGACTCGGGGACTAGATATTCCCAAGAGACCCAGTACTTC.

This sequence joins TRBV27 and TRBJ1-5; perhaps TRBD1 as D (5 bases). This CDR3 is 13 amino acids long. Trimming took off 3 bases at V and 7 bases at J, with 10 bases between the two ends. Germline lookup yields CDR1 MNHEY and CDR2 SMNVEV (reference sequence). CDR3 sequence (DNA): TGTGCCAGCAGTTTCGGGGGGGAACAGCCCCAGCATTTT. Its translation is CASSFGGEQPQHF.

The chain couples TRBV10-2 to TRBJ2-1; D might be TRBD2 (5 bases). V was shortened by 6 bases and J by 4 bases, with 22 bases between the two germline ends. The CDR3 is made up of 17 amino acids. Germline V gene lookup returns CDR1 WSHSY and CDR2 SAAADI. The CDR3 bases are TGCGCCAGCAGAGCTAGATCGGCGCGGGTTCAATACAATGAGCAGTTCTTC. Its translation is CASRARSARVQYNEQFF.

A single count supports this clone. The chain uses TRBV11-2 and TRBJ2-7, with D perhaps assigned TRBD1 or TRBD2 (5 bases each). The germline V gene has CDR1 SGHAT and CDR2 FQNNGV. This CDR3 is built from 17 residues. V dropped 5 bases and J dropped 2 bases, with 22 bases sitting between them. CDR3 residues: CASSTPGPQGPAYEQYF. CDR3 bases: TGTGCCAGCAGCACCCCCGGCCCCCAGGGACCGGCCTACGAGCAGTACTTC.

Comments on this clone: An end of the junction differs from the germline gene, which may be a read error. Other DNA sequences in the same sample also yield this CDR3. V gene TRBV11-2 combines with J gene TRBJ1-2; D uncertain. Per germline, CDR1 SGHAT and CDR2 FQNNGV. This CDR3 has 15 residues. The CDR3 bases are TGCGCCAGCAGCTTGAATTCTGTAGCTAACTATGGCTACACCTTC. This gives the protein CASSLNSVANYGYTF.

This rearrangement joins TRBV10-1 to TRBJ2-5; 8 nucleotides line up with TRBD1. Germline V lookup: CDR1 WNHNN, CDR2 SYGVQD (reference sequence). V dropped 5 bases and J dropped 2; count of bases not matched to a gene: 4. The CDR3 extends over 14 amino acids. CDR3 coding DNA: TGCGCCAGCAGTCAGGGGGCTAGGCAAGAGACCCAGTACTTC. This translates into CASSQGARQETQYF.

The chain joins TRBV29-1 to TRBJ2-1, with 7 bases that match TRBD1. J gave up 5 bases and V 1 base, and 5 bases lay outside the gene matches. The germline gives CDR1 SQVTM, CDR2 ANQGSEA. The CDR3 has 14 amino acids. The CDR3: CSVEGQGLDNEQFF. The CDR3 DNA is TGCAGCGTTGAAGGACAGGGTCTCGACAATGAGCAGTTCTTC.

This chain links TRBV28 with TRBJ1-1; TRBD1 aligns across 7 bases. The CDR3 runs to 14 residues. Germline CDR1 and CDR2: MDHEN and SYDVKM. J gave up 1 base and V 5 bases, and 4 bases lay outside the gene matches. CDR3 DNA sequence: TGTGCCAGCAGTCCGAGACAGGGGAACACTGAAGCTTTCTTT. Protein product: CASSPRQGNTEAFF.

This chain uses TRBV30 with TRBJ1-1; D is undetermined. V was clipped by 3 bases and J by 0 bases, with 8 bases between them. Germline V gives CDR1 GTSNPN, CDR2 SVGIG (reference sequence). The CDR3 runs 13 residues. The CDR3 loop reads CAWRGWLNTEAFF. The CDR3 DNA follows: TGTGCCTGGAGAGGTTGGTTGAACACTGAAGCTTTCTTT.

CDR3 sequence reads: CASRIDRALGNTIYF. CDR3 DNA sequence: TGTGCCAGCAGGATTGACAGGGCCCTTGGAAACACCATATATTTT. The chain combines TRBV6-1 with TRBJ1-3, with TRBD1 matching over 7 bases. Germline values: CDR1 MNHNS, CDR2 SASEGT. This CDR3 has 15 amino acids. V was pared by 6 bases and J by 3 bases, with 8 bases of the junction left unmatched.

The CDR3 coding sequence is TGTGCCAGCAGCCAAGAACAGTCTCCCAGCTACGAGCAGTACTTC. As protein: CASSQEQSPSYEQYF. The chain employs TRBV4-2 and TRBJ2-7, with unresolved D. The CDR3 spans 15 residues. The V end lost 0 bases, the J end lost 3 bases, and 12 bases lay between the germline ends. The germline V gene encodes CDR1 LGHNA and CDR2 YNFKEQ.

This clone has a handful of counts. V usage is TRBV6-4 and J usage is TRBJ2-6; D ambiguous. CDR1 and CDR2 from the germline V gene are MRHNA and SNTAGT. V lost 0 bases and J 0 bases, leaving 3 bases between the germline ends. This CDR3 is built from 15 residues. The CDR3 sequence is CASSDSNSGANVLTF. The DNA for the CDR3 is TGTGCCAGCAGTGACTCCAACTCTGGGGCCAACGTCCTGACTTTC.